One and the same sample provided the 9 T cell receptor beta chains below, sequenced in a study of lymphopenia after photon versus proton radiotherapy. The repertoire was sequenced with immunoSEQ multiplex PCR; TCRdb's copy has only in-frame clones and lacks some. The sample includes 55,000 to 75,000 clones, approximately 91% of them seen just once. Sequences were derived from peripheral blood, sampled from a patient treated with photon-based radiotherapy. These TCRs come from a woman aged 70-85 years with pancreatic cancer.

The chain uses TRBV6-6 and TRBJ2-4, with TRBD1 as a possible D gene (5 bases). Germline CDR1 reads MNHNY; CDR2 reads SVGAGI (reference sequence). Trimming removed 5 bases at V and 6 bases at J, with 8 bases between. There are 12 residues in the CDR3. The CDR3 coding sequence is TGTGCCAGCAGTACAGACAGAAACATTCAGTACTTC. The encoded protein is CASSTDRNIQYF.

The V gene is TRBV19, the J gene TRBJ1-2, with D perhaps TRBD1 (5 bases). Germline V gene sequence: CDR1 LNHDA, CDR2 SQIVND (reference sequence). The CDR3 has 14 residues. V was shortened by 8 bases and J by 2 bases, with 15 bases between the two germline ends. The CDR3 DNA follows: TGTGCCAGTGCCCAGCAGGGCTCCAACTATGGCTACACCTTC. Encoded protein: CASAQQGSNYGYTF.

The chain is built from TRBV4-3 and TRBJ2-1; D may be TRBD2 (5 bases). This CDR3 contains 14 residues. Germline values: CDR1 LGHNA, CDR2 YSLEER. Trimming took off 0 bases at V and 7 bases at J, with 10 bases between the two ends. The CDR3 coding sequence is TGCGCCAGCAGCCAAGATTTCGGACTTAATGAGCAGTTCTTC. Encoded protein: CASSQDFGLNEQFF.

The V and J genes are TRBV9 and TRBJ1-6, with 9 bases identical to TRBD1. The CDR3 totals 15 residues. Germline CDR1 SGDLS, CDR2 YYNGEE. The V segment lost 3 bases and the J segment 7 bases; nucleotides outside the gene matches: 5. In DNA, the CDR3 is TGTGCCAGCAGCGCAAGACAGGGGGAAAATTCACCCCTCCACTTT. Protein sequence: CASSARQGENSPLHF.

This sequence joins TRBV28 and TRBJ2-1, with 8 bases matching TRBD1. With V trimmed by 6 bases and J by 6 bases, 13 bases remained unmatched. The CDR3 length is 16 residues. Germline V lookup: CDR1 MDHEN, CDR2 SYDVKM. In nucleotides, the CDR3 is TGTGCCAGCAGCTACTCAGGGGGCGGAATGGGCAATGAGCAGTTCTTC. Translation gives CASSYSGGGMGNEQFF.

This clone was seen just once. This chain joins TRBV28 and TRBJ1-5; the D is unclear. V was pared by 5 bases and J by 2 bases, with 7 bases between. This CDR3 contains 13 residues. Germline CDR1 is MDHEN and CDR2 is SYDVKM. The CDR3 loop reads CASSNARNQPQHF. CDR3 nucleotides: TGTGCCAGCAGTAACGCCCGCAATCAGCCCCAGCATTTT.

This clone was picked up one time. The V call is TRBV19, the J call TRBJ2-7, with unresolved D. CDR3 length: 13 amino acids. In germline, CDR1 is LNHDA, CDR2 SQIVND (reference sequence). The germline V and J ends were trimmed by 4 bases and 0 bases, with 7 bases remaining between them. The CDR3: CASSTTLSYEQYF. DNA for the CDR3: TGTGCCAGTAGTACGACCCTCTCCTACGAGCAGTACTTC.

J is TRBJ1-5 and V is TRBV5-6; D may be TRBD1 (6 bases). Germline V lookup: CDR1 SGHDT, CDR2 YYEEEE. V was cut by 4 bases and J by 1 base, with 12 bases left in between. CDR3 length equals 15 residues. CDR3 sequence: CASSVQGGSNQPQHF. CDR3 coding DNA: TGTGCCAGCAGCGTACAGGGAGGAAGCAATCAGCCCCAGCATTTT.

V is TRBV19 and J is TRBJ1-2; D is uncertain. V gave up 10 bases and J gave up 0 bases, with 15 bases separating them. Germline CDR1 reads LNHDA; CDR2 reads SQIVND (reference sequence). This CDR3 spans 14 amino acids. The CDR3 is CATIQDGTNYGYTF. In DNA, the CDR3 is TGTGCCACCATACAAGACGGAACTAACTATGGCTACACCTTC.